Each of the 25 T cell receptor beta chains below was sequenced from the same sample in a study of tissue T cells after allogeneic stem cell transplantation. Time point specified: mouse harvest day 14 after allogeneic transplant. Each mouse received 10^7 T-cell-depleted marrow cells plus 10^6 splenic CD5+ T cells by tail vein. Clones were sequenced by immunoSEQ multiplex PCR, and TCRdb holds only the in-frame ones, with some missing. The sample consists of around 3,900 clones, around half of them appearing once. Sequences were obtained from lymph node tissue. These receptors were obtained from a female BALB/c mouse given C57BL/6 T cells with graft-versus-host disease after an allogeneic hematopoietic cell transplant.

Comments on this clone: Mouse gene names and germline throughout. The observed sequence ends 1 residue before the CDR3 terminus, with the missing tail filled in from the germline J gene. This chain joins TRBV26 and TRBJ2-2; D unclear. Trimming took off 3 bases at V and 0 bases at J, with 5 bases between the two ends. The V gene's germline CDR1 is KGHPV and CDR2 FQNQEV (reference sequence). This CDR3 spans 14 amino acids. The CDR3: CASSLGSNTGQLYF. Incomplete CDR3 DNA: TGTGCCAGCAGTCTTGGGTCAAACACCGGGCAGCTCTAC.

This clone was counted between two and nine times. Mouse names are used for the genes. The DNA ends 1 residue before the CDR3 does, and the rest of the CDR3 is filled in from the germline J gene. This sequence joins TRBV29 and TRBJ2-2; D gene unclear. CDR3 length: 12 amino acids. V dropped 4 bases and J dropped 4 bases, with 4 bases sitting between them. Germline V gene lookup returns CDR1 MSHET and CDR2 SYDVDS. The CDR3 spells CASSSRTGQLYF. The CDR3 DNA, read in part, is TGTGCTAGCAGTTCCCGCACCGGGCAGCTCTAC.

This clone came up a few times. The listed genes are named as in mouse. The read terminates 1 residue before the CDR3 end, so the remaining end is supplied by the germline J gene. The J gene is TRBJ2-2, the V gene TRBV13-2; TRBD1 is a possible D gene (6 bases). The CDR3 contains 13 residues. Trimming pared 2 bases from V and 5 bases from J, leaving 7 bases between. Germline V gene lookup returns CDR1 NNHNN and CDR2 SYGAGS (reference sequence). The DNA read from the CDR3 is TGTGCCAGCGGTGAACAGGGTACCGGGCAGCTCTAC. Encoded protein: CASGEQGTGQLY. The complete CDR3 reads CASGEQGTGQLYF.

This clone has only one observation. The gene symbols are mouse symbols. Read data end 1 residue before the CDR3 end; the end is taken from the germline J gene. The chain couples TRBV19 to TRBJ1-6, with D tentatively TRBD1 (5 bases). TRBJ1-6 is an ORF; its function is uncertain. Deletions cut 0 bases from V and 3 bases from J, with 7 bases between. Germline-derived CDR1 and CDR2 are FNHDT and SITEND (reference sequence). The CDR3 is 15 residues long. The CDR3 sequence is CASSIGGFYNSPLYF. Incomplete CDR3 DNA: TGTGCCAGCAGTATAGGGGGGTTCTATAATTCGCCCCTCTAC.

In regard to this clone: Any gene name here is a mouse gene name. The CDR3 end lies 1 residue beyond the end of the read and is filled in from the germline J gene. The chain joins TRBV12-1 to TRBJ2-5, with a weak D call TRBD1 (6 bases). The V gene's germline CDR1 is SGHSN and CDR2 HYEKVE. This CDR3 comprises 14 residues. V was clipped by 0 bases and J by 3 bases, with 9 bases between them. CDR3 sequence: CASSLPGHQDTQYF. The DNA read from the CDR3 is TGTGCCAGCTCTCTCCCGGGACATCAAGACACCCAGTAC.

Note on this clone: Here the gene names and germline are mouse. The CDR3 end is not reached by the read, which stops 1 residue before it; the germline J gene fills it in. The V gene is TRBV26, the J gene TRBJ2-7, with a weak D call TRBD2 (6 bases). The CDR3 runs to 12 residues. The germline gives CDR1 KGHPV, CDR2 FQNQEV (reference sequence). Between the trimmed V and J ends, which lost 1 base and 7 bases, there was a span of 8 bases. The sequenced CDR3 bases are TGTGCCAGCAGTCTGTGGGGGGTGGAACAGTAC. This encodes CASSLWGVEQY. The full CDR3 is CASSLWGVEQYF.

As to this clone: Gene and germline names: mouse. From the germline J gene comes the end of the CDR3, since the read stops 1 residue before it. The chain couples TRBV16 to TRBJ2-2; perhaps D is TRBD1 or TRBD2 (5 bases each). Germline loops: CDR1 SGHSA, CDR2 FRNQAP. Trimming took off 8 bases at V and 13 bases at J, with 29 bases between the two ends. The CDR3 totals 16 residues. The part of the CDR3 DNA that was read is TGTGCAAGCCGCTCGACCGGGCCCGGGGCCGGAAACCCGCTCTAC. It translates to CASRSTGPGAGNPLY. The entire CDR3 sequence reads CASRSTGPGAGNPLYF.

This clone ranks as medium-sized. Gene names denote mouse genes. With the read ending 1 residue before the CDR3 end, the germline J gene is used to fill in that end. This chain links TRBV3 with TRBJ2-7, with D possibly being TRBD1 (6 bases). Germline values: CDR1 SNHLY, CDR2 FYNGKV (reference sequence). V lost 1 base, J lost 6 bases, and 7 bases lay in between. The CDR3 is 12 amino acids. Incomplete CDR3 DNA: TGTGCCAGCAGCTTAGACAGGGTTGAACAGTAC. This codes for CASSLDRVEQY. The whole CDR3 is CASSLDRVEQYF.

With regard to this clone: Mouse germline and gene names are used. The sequenced fragment ends 1 residue before the CDR3 boundary, so the rest is inferred from the germline J gene. This chain connects TRBV23 to TRBJ2-7; the table's TRBD2 call for D was not verified on the DNA. The germline gives CDR1 KGHTA, CDR2 FQNQQP. The CDR3 sequence is 14 residues long. CDR3 loop: CSSSPRWGQYEQYF. Incomplete CDR3 DNA: TGCTCCAGCAGTCCCCGCTGGGGCCAATATGAACAGTAC.

In this sample, this clone turned up a few times. The listed genes are named as in mouse. From the germline J gene comes the end of the CDR3, since the read stops 1 residue before it. V gene TRBV4 combines with J gene TRBJ2-7, with 10 bases identical to TRBD2. The CDR3 is made up of 14 amino acids. Germline CDR1 and CDR2: LGHDT and YNNKQL (reference sequence). Unmatched junction bases numbered 6, after V lost 5 bases and J lost 5 bases. CDR3 DNA, as far as it was read: TGTGCCAGCAGCGCGGACTGGGGGTTCCATGAACAGTAC. Encoded protein: CASSADWGFHEQY. The complete CDR3 reads CASSADWGFHEQYF.

As to this clone: Genes and germline come from the mouse. The DNA ends 1 residue before the CDR3 does, and the rest of the CDR3 is filled in from the germline J gene. The chain has TRBV26 and TRBJ2-3, with D perhaps TRBD1 (5 bases). The CDR3 runs to 14 residues. Germline assignment: CDR1 KGHPV and CDR2 FQNQEV (reference sequence). Trimming took 2 bases from V and 4 from J, leaving 10 bases between them. CDR3 amino acids: CASSLGQGSETLYF. CDR3 DNA, as far as it was read: TGTGCCAGCAGTCTGGGGCAGGGATCAGAAACGCTGTAT.

Turning to this clone: Mouse gene names and germline throughout. The read comes to an end 1 residue before the CDR3 does, leaving the germline J gene to fill in the end. This chain uses TRBV12-2 with TRBJ2-3; the match to TRBD2 covers 10 bases. Germline lookup yields CDR1 SGHLS and CDR2 HYDKME. The CDR3 loop spans 14 amino acids. The V and J ends lost 3 bases and 5 bases, in that order; junction bases with no gene match: 4. This chain's CDR3 is CASSSGLGLETLYF. The sequenced part of the CDR3 DNA is TGTGCCAGCTCTTCGGGACTGGGGTTAGAAACGCTGTAT.

This clone was detected a few times. The listed genes are named as in mouse. CDR3 DNA (partial): TGTGCAAGCAGCTTGGGGGGCTTGGGGGAACAGTAC. It translates to CASSLGGLGEQY. The CDR3 in full is CASSLGGLGEQYF. The chain combines TRBV16 with TRBJ2-7; perhaps TRBD2 as D (7 bases). Read data end 1 residue before the CDR3 end; the end is taken from the germline J gene. Germline V lookup: CDR1 SGHSA, CDR2 FRNQAP. V lost 3 bases and J lost 7, with 13 bases in between. The CDR3 has 13 residues.

With regard to this clone: Gene and germline names: mouse. The read finishes 1 residue shy of the CDR3 end, and the germline J gene is used to complete it. The chain recombines TRBV13-3 with TRBJ2-7, with TRBD2 matching over 11 bases. Germline CDR1 NNHDY, CDR2 SYVADS. V was clipped by 4 bases and J by 4 bases; unmatched bases: 4. The length of the CDR3 is 14 residues. The CDR3 spells CASSPGTGGYEQYF. CDR3 bases read: TGTGCCAGCAGTCCCGGGACTGGGGGTTATGAACAGTAC.

Within the sample, this clone is large. Mouse gene names apply. The read comes to an end 1 residue before the CDR3 does, leaving the germline J gene to fill in the end. The chain uses TRBV17 and TRBJ2-4, with 13 bases aligning to TRBD2. CDR1 and CDR2 (germline): MNHDT, YYDKIL. The CDR3 totals 16 residues. V trimming: 3 bases; J trimming: 2 bases; junction bases outside the gene matches: 2. The CDR3 loop is CASSRGLGGDQNTLYF. The sequenced part of the CDR3 DNA is TGTGCTAGCAGTAGGGGACTGGGGGGGGATCAAAACACCTTGTAC.

This clone has a single count. The germline and genes are mouse ones. The read ends 1 residue before the CDR3 terminus; that terminus is restored from the germline J gene. This chain uses TRBV26 with TRBJ2-4; 8 nucleotides agree with TRBD1. The CDR3 has 15 residues. The germline CDR1 and CDR2 sequences are KGHPV and FQNQEV (reference sequence). Trimming removed 6 bases from V and 0 bases from J; junction bases left unmatched: 5. CDR3 bases read: TGTGCCAGCAGAACAGGGGGAGCTAGTCAAAACACCTTGTAC. It specifies CASRTGGASQNTLY. The full CDR3 sequence reads CASRTGGASQNTLYF.

On this clone: Mouse gene names apply. The read ends 1 residue before the CDR3 terminus; that terminus is restored from the germline J gene. The chain has TRBV1 and TRBJ2-4; 10 bases line up with TRBD2. The V and J ends lost 4 bases and 0 bases, in that order; junction bases with no gene match: 4. The CDR3 is 16 residues long. From germline, CDR1 is NSQYPW and CDR2 LRSPGD (reference sequence). The CDR3 loop is CTCSGGLGYSQNTLYF. The sequenced part of the CDR3 DNA is TGCACCTGCAGTGGGGGACTGGGGTATAGTCAAAACACCTTGTAC.

This clone was counted between two and nine times. Mouse gene names apply. Read data end 1 residue before the CDR3 end; the end is taken from the germline J gene. The chain is built from TRBV15 and TRBJ2-7, with no clear D. Trimming pared 1 base from V and 2 bases from J, leaving 6 bases between. Germline CDR1 and CDR2: SGHND and FRSKSL. CDR3 length: 13 residues. This CDR3 reads CASSLGLTYEQYF. Partial CDR3 DNA: TGTGCCAGCAGTTTAGGACTTACCTATGAACAGTAC.

This clone is medium-sized (0.01 to 0.1%) in the sample. Gene names and germline match the mouse. The CDR3 is cut off 1 residue early in the read; its end comes from the germline J gene. The chain couples TRBV3 to TRBJ2-7; weak D call: TRBD1 (5 bases). The CDR3 is made up of 13 amino acids. CDR1 is SNHLY and CDR2 is FYNGKV in the germline V gene (reference sequence). The V end was cut by 4 bases, the J end by 2 bases, with 9 bases between. CDR3 in amino acids: CASSYLTAYEQYF. CDR3 DNA (partial): TGTGCCAGCAGCTATTTGACAGCCTATGAACAGTAC.

This clone occurred a few times. The genes are named according to mouse. The read is 1 residue too short to cover the CDR3 end, so that end is filled in from the germline J gene. V gene TRBV16 combines with J gene TRBJ2-7, with 8 nucleotides matching TRBD2. The CDR3 runs to 14 residues. The germline V gene encodes CDR1 SGHSA and CDR2 FRNQAP. J lost 1 base, V lost 3 bases, and 2 bases had no gene match. The CDR3: CASSFTGGSYEQYF. The sequenced CDR3 bases are TGTGCAAGCAGCTTTACTGGGGGTTCCTATGAACAGTAC. The entire variable domain, with the rest obtained from reference TRBV16 and TRBJ2-7, is as follows: NAGVIQTPRHKVTGKGQEATLWCEPISGHSAVFWYRQTIVQGLEFLTYFRNQAPIDDSGMPKERFSAQMPNQSHSTLKIQSTQPQDSAVYLCASSFTGGSYEQYFGPGTRLTVL.

Worth noting for this clone: The germline and genes are mouse ones. The read ends 1 residue before the CDR3 terminus; that terminus is restored from the germline J gene. V usage is TRBV19 and J usage is TRBJ2-5; TRBD1 matches 8 bases. Germline trimming cut 5 bases from V and 1 base from J; bases unmatched to any gene: 3. The CDR3 runs to 14 residues. From germline, CDR1 is FNHDT and CDR2 SITEND (reference sequence). CDR3 DNA (partial): TGTGCCAGCAGAGAGACAGGGGACCAAGACACCCAGTAC. Amino acids: CASRETGDQDTQY. The complete CDR3 sequence is CASRETGDQDTQYF. Full variable domain (rest looked up from reference TRBV19 and TRBJ2-5): GGIITQTPKFLIGQEGQKLTLKCQQNFNHDTMYWYRQDSGKGLRLIYYSITENDLQKGDLSEGYDASREKKSSFSLTVTSAQKNEMAVFLCASRETGDQDTQYFGPGTRLLVL.

Points on this clone: Gene names are mouse gene names. The read halts 1 residue ahead of the CDR3 end, with the missing end drawn from the germline J gene. This rearrangement joins TRBV16 to TRBJ2-7, with D possibly TRBD1 on 5 matching bases. This CDR3 region has 14 residues. Trimming shortened V by 1 base and J by 5 bases, and 12 bases separated the two germline ends. Germline values: CDR1 SGHSA, CDR2 FRNQAP. The CDR3 reads CASSLASREDEQYF. CDR3 DNA, as far as it was read: TGTGCAAGCAGCTTAGCGAGCAGGGAGGATGAACAGTAC.

On this clone itself: Any gene name here is a mouse gene name. The observed sequence ends 1 residue before the CDR3 terminus, with the missing tail filled in from the germline J gene. V and J are TRBV15 and TRBJ2-4; 8 bases line up with TRBD1. The junction had 4 bases not matched to a gene; V was cut back by 3 bases and J by 8 bases. The CDR3 has 13 residues. The germline V gene encodes CDR1 SGHND and CDR2 FRSKSL. The covered CDR3 bases are TGTGCCAGCAGTTTGGGGACAGGCGGCACCTTGTAC. Translation: CASSLGTGGTLY. The complete CDR3 reads CASSLGTGGTLYF.

This clone has more than one count but fewer than ten. Gene names are mouse gene names. The read finishes 1 residue shy of the CDR3 end, and the germline J gene is used to complete it. V gene TRBV24 combines with J gene TRBJ2-1; TRBD2 agrees at 12 bases. The CDR3 contains 16 residues. Germline values: CDR1 KGHTA, CDR2 FRNEEI. J was trimmed by 1 base and V by 6 bases; bases with no gene match: 4. This CDR3 reads CASRPGLGGNYAEQFF. The sequenced CDR3 bases are TGTGCCAGCAGGCCGGGACTGGGGGGCAACTATGCTGAGCAGTTC.

A word on this clone: Gene and germline names: mouse. The read finishes 1 residue shy of the CDR3 end, and the germline J gene is used to complete it. This sequence joins TRBV26 and TRBJ2-5, with D perhaps matching TRBD1 (5 bases). V gave up 6 bases and J gave up 0 bases, with 10 bases separating them. The CDR3 length is 14 residues. Per germline, CDR1 KGHPV and CDR2 FQNQEV (reference sequence). CDR3 DNA (partial): TGTGCCAGCAGGCCAGGGATTAACCAAGACACCCAGTAC. Its translation is CASRPGINQDTQY. The entire CDR3 is CASRPGINQDTQYF. Full variable domain (outside the CDR3, taken from reference TRBV26 and TRBJ2-5): NSKVIQTPRYLVKGQGQKAKMRCIPEKGHPVVFWYQQNKNNEFKFLINFQNQEVLQQIDMTEKRFSAECPSNSPCSLEIQSSEAGDSALYLCASRPGINQDTQYFGPGTRLLVL.